This TCR beta chain stems from a study of blood T cell repertoires in COVID-19. Study background: PBMCs, B-cell-depleted T cells, or T cells provided the cDNA or gDNA that made up the material.

V was shortened by 3 bases and J by 5 bases, with 13 bases between the two germline ends. CDR3 length: 13 amino acids. In germline, CDR1 is GTSNPN, CDR2 SVGIG (reference sequence). Assay used: immunoSEQ multiplex PCR; TCRdb lists only in-frame clones, some missing. The sample lists a few hundred thousand clones, over 75% seen once, with roughly 2.5% in the top ten. This receptor was obtained from a woman between 18 and 29 years old who had recovered from COVID-19. This chain joins TRBV30 and TRBJ1-2; D remains unclear. The sample was PBMCs or T cells enriched from blood (not recorded which). CDR3 in amino acids: CAWSLDRGYGYTF. The DNA of the CDR3 is TGTGCCTGGAGCCTCGATCGGGGATATGGCTACACCTTC. The full variable domain, completed using reference TRBV30 and TRBJ1-2, is SQTIHQWPATLVQPVGSPLSLECTVEGTSNPNLYWYRQAAGRGLQLLFYSVGIGQISSEVPQNLSASRPQDRQFILSSKKLLLSDSGFYLCAWSLDRGYGYTFGSGTRLTVV.